This T cell receptor (beta chain) appears in the sequencing data of a study of T cells after yellow fever vaccination. Study-level background: Tscm, CM, EM and EMRA memory subsets were sorted by CD3, CD45RA, CCR7 and CD95. Fractions containing few cells were prepared with SMART-Seq v4 Ultra Low Input.

Trimming cost V 8 bases and J 5 bases; bases outside gene matches: 7. Germline CDR1 SQVTM, CDR2 ANQGSEA. This CDR3 region has 14 residues. TCRdb recomputed calls from the 5' RACE reads with MiXCR, one row per CDR3 protein. The sample lists 30,000 to 35,000 distinct CDR3 sequences, about 6.6% occurring once. This clonotype came up many times. This rearrangement joins TRBV29-1 to TRBJ2-5, with TRBD2 identical over 14 bases. The sample consisted of PBMCs, either bulk or a sorted T-cell subset (CD4+, CD8+, memory, or dextramer-sorted; not recorded which), taken on the day of the first yellow fever vaccination. The TCR sequence derives from a man younger than 35 who received the YFV17D yellow fever vaccine. CDR3 in DNA: TGCAGCCACGGGACTAGCGGGGGAGGGGAGACCCAGTACTTC. Its protein product is CSHGTSGGGETQYF.